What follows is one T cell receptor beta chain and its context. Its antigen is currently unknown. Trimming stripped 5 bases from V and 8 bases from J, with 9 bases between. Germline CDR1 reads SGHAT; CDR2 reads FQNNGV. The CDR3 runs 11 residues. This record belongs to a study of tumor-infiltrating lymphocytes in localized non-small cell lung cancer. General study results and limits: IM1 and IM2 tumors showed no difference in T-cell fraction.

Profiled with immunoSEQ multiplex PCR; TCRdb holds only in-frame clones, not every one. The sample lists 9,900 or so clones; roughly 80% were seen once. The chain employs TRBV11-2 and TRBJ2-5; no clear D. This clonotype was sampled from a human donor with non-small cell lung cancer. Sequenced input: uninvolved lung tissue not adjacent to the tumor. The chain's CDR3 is CASSHEITQYF. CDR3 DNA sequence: TGTGCCAGCAGCCACGAGATTACCCAGTACTTC. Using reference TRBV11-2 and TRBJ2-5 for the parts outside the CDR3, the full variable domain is EAGVAQSPRYKIIEKRQSVAFWCNPISGHATLYWYQQILGQGPKLLIQFQNNGVVDDSQLPKDRFSAERLKGVDSTLKIQPAKLEDSAVYLCASSHEITQYFGPGTRLLVL.